The rows below give T cell receptor beta chains drawn from one sample of a study of cytomegalovirus exposure and HLA in healthy donors. Sequenced by immunoSEQ multiplex PCR; TCRdb stores in-frame clones only, minus some. The table lists 80,000 to 100,000 clones, around 80% of them singletons, with 10% to 11% in the top ten. The sequenced material came from PBMCs. These receptors all come from a man younger than 30 in good health and CMV-seropositive. Both conserved end residues are part of each CDR3. D genes are given only for firm matches. Some rows have no size entry. The others give once, few or many, or a class for an expanded clone.

D gene	J gene	clone size	V gene	CDR3 DNA	CDR3 protein
TRBD1	TRBJ1-1	-	TRBV29-1	TGCAGCGTCGATAGACAGGGCCGGATGAACACTGAAGCTTTCTTT	CSVDRQGRMNTEAFF
TRBD1	TRBJ2-1	-	TRBV9	TGTGCCAGCAGCGTAGCCCCGGGACAGGGGGCGAGTTCGTACACACCCTACAATGAGCAGTTCTTC	CASSVAPGQGASSYTPYNEQFF
-	TRBJ1-2	-	TRBV28	TGTGCCAGCAGTTTATATTTCGGAGACTACACCTTC	CASSLYFGDYTF
-	TRBJ1-1	few	TRBV6-1	TGTGCCAGCAGTGAAGGTCAGGGGACCTTTATGAACACTGAAGCTTTCTTT	CASSEGQGTFMNTEAFF
-	TRBJ2-3	-	TRBV28	TGTGCCAGCAGGGACAGTAACACAGATACGCAGTATTTT	CASRDSNTDTQYF
TRBD2	TRBJ2-1	-	TRBV7-3	TGTGCCAGCAGCTTAACGGTGACTAGCGGGGGCAGAAATGAGCAGTTCTTC	CASSLTVTSGGRNEQFF
TRBD2	TRBJ2-5	-	TRBV18	TGTGCCAGCTCACCCCCCTCTAGCGGGGGGAAAGAGACCCAGTACTTC	CASSPPSSGGKETQYF
-	TRBJ1-2	-	TRBV30	TGTGCCTGGAGTTTGGGCAGTTCTAACTATGGCTACACCTTC	CAWSLGSSNYGYTF
-	TRBJ2-7	-	TRBV2	TGTGCCAGCAGTGAAAGAGAAGGAGACCCACTATCGGTCGAGCAGTACTTC	CASSEREGDPLSVEQYF
TRBD1	TRBJ2-7	few	TRBV7-3	TGTGCCAGCAGCTTAAATACAGGGGGCTACGAGCAGTACTTC	CASSLNTGGYEQYF
TRBD2	TRBJ2-3	-	TRBV5-1	TGCGCCAGCAGCTTCTTCGGGACTAGGGCCAACACAGATACGCAGTATTTT	CASSFFGTRANTDTQYF
-	TRBJ1-2	-	TRBV4-1	TGCGCCAGCAGCCAAGATCGAACATCAACTAACTATGGCTACACCTTC	CASSQDRTSTNYGYTF
TRBD2	TRBJ2-7	-	TRBV28	TGTGCCAGTGGCCGAGCGGGGGGTTACGAGCAGTACTTC	CASGRAGGYEQYF
TRBD1	TRBJ1-1	-	TRBV30	TGTGCCTCCCGACAGGGCCTTAGACCAATGAACACTGAAGCTTTCTTT	CASRQGLRPMNTEAFF
-	TRBJ1-1	once	TRBV20-1	TGCAGGGTGGAGGGCGGACCTGAAGCTTTCTTT	CRVEGGPEAFF
-	TRBJ1-3	-	TRBV5-4	TGTGCCAGCAGCTTGTTGGCCGGCGAGGGAGACACCATATATTTT	CASSLLAGEGDTIYF
-	TRBJ1-1	-	TRBV28	TGTGCCAGCAGTTCGGGGGGAGTGACCACTGAAGCTTTCTTT	CASSSGGVTTEAFF
TRBD1	TRBJ1-5	-	TRBV7-3	TGTGCCAGCAGCTTAGAACAGGGGGATCAGCCCCAGCATTTT	CASSLEQGDQPQHF
TRBD2	TRBJ2-3	-	TRBV28	TGTGCCAGCAGCACACAGTATAGCGGGGGGGGCACAGATACGCAGTATTTT	CASSTQYSGGGTDTQYF
-	TRBJ1-1	-	TRBV7-9	TGTGCCAGCAGCTCTCCGGTTAGGGGCACTGAAGCTTTCTTT	CASSSPVRGTEAFF
-	TRBJ1-5	-	TRBV7-6	TGTGCCAGCAGCTCGGTTGAGGGCAATCAGCCCCAGCATTTT	CASSSVEGNQPQHF
-	TRBJ2-6	-	TRBV10-1	TGCGCCAGCAGTGTTCCGTCTGGGGCCAACGTCCTGACTTTC	CASSVPSGANVLTF
TRBD1	TRBJ1-6	-	TRBV9	TGTGCCAGCAGCTTCCGAGACAGGGGGAGCTCCTATAATTCACCCCTCCACTTT	CASSFRDRGSSYNSPLHF
-	TRBJ1-1	-	TRBV16	TGTGCCAGCAGCCAATCACCGGGGGACCACACTGAAGCTTTCTTT	CASSQSPGDHTEAFF
-	TRBJ1-4	-	TRBV9	TGTGCCAGCAGCGTTCAGACAGGTGCCGGTGAAAAACTGTTTTTT	CASSVQTGAGEKLFF
TRBD2	TRBJ2-3	-	TRBV4-2	TGTGCCAGCAGCCAAGGGAGGGGACTAGCTCCAGATACGCAGTATTTT	CASSQGRGLAPDTQYF
-	TRBJ2-2	few	TRBV19	TGTGCCAGTAGTCGACAGTCGGGCGGGGAGCTGTTTTTT	CASSRQSGGELFF
TRBD1	TRBJ2-7	-	TRBV7-2	TGTGCCAGCAGCTTCACAGGGGTCTACGAGCAGTACTTC	CASSFTGVYEQYF
-	TRBJ2-5	medium-sized	TRBV9	TGTGCCAGCAGCTTTAGAGGGGGGGAAGAGACCCAGTACTTC	CASSFRGGEETQYF
TRBD1	TRBJ1-1	-	TRBV6-5	TGTGCCAGCAGTTACTCAGTTAACAACAGGGGGTCTGAAGCTTTCTTT	CASSYSVNNRGSEAFF
TRBD1	TRBJ1-4	-	TRBV2	TGTGCCAGCAGCGGGGACAGGGTTGAAAAACTGTTTTTT	CASSGDRVEKLFF
-	TRBJ1-5	once	TRBV6-1	TGTGCCAGCAGGGAATCGCGGCCCCAGCATTTT	CASRESRPQHF
-	TRBJ2-1	-	TRBV7-9	TGTGCCAGCAGCCTATTGGAGACGGGGAATGAGCAGTTCTTC	CASSLLETGNEQFF
-	TRBJ2-2	-	TRBV19	TGTGCCAGTAGTATAGATCCTGGGACACATAACACCGGGGAGCTGTTTTTT	CASSIDPGTHNTGELFF
TRBD1	TRBJ1-2	-	TRBV19	TGTGCCAGTAGCGGGGACAGGAGCTTCCGGATCTATGGCTACACCTTC	CASSGDRSFRIYGYTF
-	TRBJ1-1	few	TRBV19	TGTGCCAGTAGTATGGGCCCTCTTGGAGGTGCTTTCTTT	CASSMGPLGGAFF
-	TRBJ1-1	-	TRBV19	TGTGCCAGTAGTTGGGCAGGGGAAACGACCACTGAAGCTTTCTTT	CASSWAGETTTEAFF
-	TRBJ2-3	-	TRBV9	TGTGCCAGCAGCGTAGGTAATAGCGCGTTAGCGGAAGATACGCAGTATTTT	CASSVGNSALAEDTQYF
TRBD1	TRBJ2-1	once	TRBV5-6	TGTGCCAGCAGCCCTACAGGGGTTTTAGGCTACAATGAGCAGTTCTTC	CASSPTGVLGYNEQFF
-	TRBJ1-1	-	TRBV6-6	TGTGCCACCGGGGGGCGGCGAGGCATGAACACTGAAGCTTTCTTT	CATGGRRGMNTEAFF
-	TRBJ1-2	-	TRBV14	TGTGCCAGCAGCCAAGACAGGGTTTACGGCTACACCTTC	CASSQDRVYGYTF
-	TRBJ2-2	-	TRBV6-1	TGTGCCAGCATAAAGGGAGCGGACACCGGGGAGCTGTTTTTT	CASIKGADTGELFF
TRBD1	TRBJ2-3	-	TRBV5-5	TGTGCCAGCAGCTTGGACAGGGGATCAACGCAGTATTTT	CASSLDRGSTQYF
-	TRBJ2-7	few	TRBV5-6	TGTGCCAGCAGCCCTAGGGGATCCTACGAGCAGTACTTC	CASSPRGSYEQYF
-	TRBJ2-3	-	TRBV28	TGTGCCAGCAGACCCCGACAGTTTAACACAGATACGCAGTATTTT	CASRPRQFNTDTQYF
-	TRBJ1-2	-	TRBV5-1	TGCGCCAGCAACAAGGACACCCCGGGCAGCGCTAACTATGGCTACACCTTC	CASNKDTPGSANYGYTF
-	TRBJ1-2	-	TRBV6-1	TGTGCCAGCAGTGAATGGGTTTTAGAGGGATTTGGCTACACCTTC	CASSEWVLEGFGYTF
TRBD1	TRBJ2-3	-	TRBV29-1	TGCAGCGTTGTAGGAAGGGGGCGCGGAGATACGCAGTATTTT	CSVVGRGRGDTQYF
TRBD1	TRBJ2-1	-	TRBV7-2	TGTGCCAGCAGCTTAAACAGGGGCTACAATGAGCAGTTCTTC	CASSLNRGYNEQFF
TRBD1	TRBJ2-3	-	TRBV4-1	TGCGCCAGCAGCCAAGAGTGGACAGGGGTCACAGATACGCAGTATTTT	CASSQEWTGVTDTQYF
-	TRBJ1-1	-	TRBV7-9	TGTGCCAGCAGTCCCCCGGGGTCTCAAATATCTGAAGCTTTCTTT	CASSPPGSQISEAFF
-	TRBJ1-5	-	TRBV6-1	TGTGCCAGCAGTGAGACGGGGATCCAGCCCCAGCATTTT	CASSETGIQPQHF
TRBD1	TRBJ1-2	-	TRBV2	TGTGCCAGCAGAGGGACAGGGGAGTCCTATGGCTACACCTTC	CASRGTGESYGYTF
-	TRBJ1-1	-	TRBV28	TGTGCCAGCAACTTGCCTGGGAACACTGAAGCTTTCTTT	CASNLPGNTEAFF
TRBD1	TRBJ2-7	once	TRBV5-5	TGTGCCAGCAGCTTTTGGGACAGGGTAACCGCCGAGCAGTACTTC	CASSFWDRVTAEQYF
TRBD1	TRBJ1-2	-	TRBV29-1	TGCAGCGTTGAAGTTTCAGGGGGCGGCTATGGCTACACCTTC	CSVEVSGGGYGYTF